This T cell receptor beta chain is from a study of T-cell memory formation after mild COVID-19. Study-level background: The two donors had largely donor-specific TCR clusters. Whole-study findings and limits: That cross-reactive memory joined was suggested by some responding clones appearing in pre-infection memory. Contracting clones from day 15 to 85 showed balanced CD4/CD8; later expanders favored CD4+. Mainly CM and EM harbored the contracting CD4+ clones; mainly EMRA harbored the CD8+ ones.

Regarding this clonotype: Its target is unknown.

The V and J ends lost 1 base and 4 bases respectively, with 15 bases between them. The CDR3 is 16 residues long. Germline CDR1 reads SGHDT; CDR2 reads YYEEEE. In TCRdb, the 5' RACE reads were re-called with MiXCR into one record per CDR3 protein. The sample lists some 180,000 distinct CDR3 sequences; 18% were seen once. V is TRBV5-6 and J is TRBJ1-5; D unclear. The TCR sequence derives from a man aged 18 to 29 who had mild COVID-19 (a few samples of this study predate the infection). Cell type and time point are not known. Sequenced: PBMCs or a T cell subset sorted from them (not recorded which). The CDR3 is CASSLSGVIRNQPQHF. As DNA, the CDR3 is TGTGCCAGCAGCTTGTCGGGTGTGATTCGGAATCAGCCCCAGCATTTT.